This TCR beta chain was captured in a study of cytomegalovirus exposure and HLA in healthy donors. Points on this clone: Its antigen is unidentified.

The study's findings and limits: Reports credit the classifier with highly specific, highly sensitive diagnosis of cytomegalovirus status.

The primer mix had 60 Vbeta and 13 Jbeta primers. Profiled with immunoSEQ multiplex PCR; TCRdb holds only in-frame clones, not every one. The repertoire holds roughly 130,000 clones, roughly two thirds seen once, with 1.5% to 2% in the top ten. The germline V gene encodes CDR1 MNHEY and CDR2 SMNVEV (reference sequence). CDR3 size: 15 residues. V dropped 4 bases and J dropped 5 bases, with 17 bases sitting between them. The sequence was obtained from a man aged 25-40 years in good health and CMV-seropositive. The rearrangement uses TRBV27 and TRBJ2-5; D is ambiguous. The sequenced sample consisted of PBMCs. The CDR3 DNA follows: TGTGCCAGCAGTTCTCTTAGCCTCTTAAGGGAGACCCAGTACTTC. Amino acids: CASSSLSLLRETQYF.